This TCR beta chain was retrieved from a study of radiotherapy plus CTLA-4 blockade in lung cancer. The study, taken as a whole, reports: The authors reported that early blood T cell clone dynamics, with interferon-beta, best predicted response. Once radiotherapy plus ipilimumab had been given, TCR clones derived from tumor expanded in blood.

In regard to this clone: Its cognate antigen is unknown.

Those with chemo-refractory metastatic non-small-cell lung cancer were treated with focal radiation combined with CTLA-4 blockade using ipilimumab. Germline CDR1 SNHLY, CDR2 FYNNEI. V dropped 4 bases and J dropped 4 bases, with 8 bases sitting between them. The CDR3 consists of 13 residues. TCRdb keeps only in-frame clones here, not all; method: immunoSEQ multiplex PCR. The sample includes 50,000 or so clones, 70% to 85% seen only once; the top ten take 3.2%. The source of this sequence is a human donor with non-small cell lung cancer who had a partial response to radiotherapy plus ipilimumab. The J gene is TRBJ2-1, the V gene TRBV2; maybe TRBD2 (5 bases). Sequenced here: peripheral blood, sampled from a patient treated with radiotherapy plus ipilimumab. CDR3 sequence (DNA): TGTGCCAGCAGTGTGACGGGGTACAATGAGCAGTTCTTC. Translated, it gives CASSVTGYNEQFF.